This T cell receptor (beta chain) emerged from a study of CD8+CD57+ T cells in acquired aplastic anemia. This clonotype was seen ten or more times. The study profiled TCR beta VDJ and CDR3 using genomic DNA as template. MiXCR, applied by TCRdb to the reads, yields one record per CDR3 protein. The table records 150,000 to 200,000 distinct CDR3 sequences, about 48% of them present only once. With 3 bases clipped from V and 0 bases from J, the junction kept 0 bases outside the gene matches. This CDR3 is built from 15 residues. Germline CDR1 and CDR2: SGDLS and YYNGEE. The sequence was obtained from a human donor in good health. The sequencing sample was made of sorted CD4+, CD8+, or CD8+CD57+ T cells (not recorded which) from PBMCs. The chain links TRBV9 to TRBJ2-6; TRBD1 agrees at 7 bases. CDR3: CASSDRGSGANVLTF. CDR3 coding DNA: TGTGCCAGCAGCGACAGGGGCTCTGGGGCCAACGTCCTGACTTTC.